This T cell receptor (beta chain) was captured by sequencing in a study of T cells in Graves' hyperthyroidism and ophthalmopathy. It was RNA transcripts that yielded the amplified TCR beta CDR3 regions. First-round RT-PCR of the TCR CDR3 relied on the HTBI primer set. Each CDR3 protein is one row after TCRdb ran MiXCR on the multiplex PCR reads. The table includes hundreds of thousands of distinct CDR3 sequences, roughly 40% detected once. The CDR3 is 13 amino acids. Germline V gene data show CDR1 as SGHTA and CDR2 as FQGTGA. The chain couples TRBV7-3 to TRBJ1-1; D is perhaps TRBD1 (5 bases). The sample consisted of blood. The clonotype comes from a man aged 18 to 29 with Graves' hyperthyroidism. The CDR3 DNA reads TGTGCTAGTCTGGGACGGCGGAACACTGAAGCTTTCTTT. It translates to CASLGRRNTEAFF.